The 6 T cell receptor beta chains listed next were all sequenced from one sample in a study of Graves' ophthalmopathy and Graves' hyperthyroidism. Amplification from RNA transcripts yielded the TCR beta CDR3 regions. Second-round multiplex PCR followed a first-round RT-PCR using HTBI primers. TCRdb reprocessed the multiplex PCR reads with MiXCR, giving one entry per CDR3 protein. The profile shows fewer than 400,000 distinct CDR3 sequences, around 19% of them singletons. The sample taken for sequencing was peripheral blood. These receptors were taken from a woman under 30 with Graves' ophthalmopathy.

Here the CDR3 reads CSASSDREAEAFF. The CDR3 DNA sequence: TGCAGTGCTAGCTCGGACAGGGAGGCTGAAGCTTTCTTT. The J gene is TRBJ1-1, the V gene TRBV20-1; 8 positions match TRBD1. The V segment lost 3 bases and the J segment 6 bases; nucleotides outside the gene matches: 6. Germline V lookup: CDR1 DFQATT, CDR2 SNEGSKA (reference sequence). The CDR3 is made up of 13 amino acids.

This chain joins TRBV29-1 and TRBJ1-1; no firm D call. Per germline, CDR1 SQVTM and CDR2 ANQGSEA. The V end lost 5 bases, the J end lost 3 bases, and 7 bases lay between the germline ends. This CDR3 is built from 11 residues. CDR3 residues: CSVRRDTEAFF. DNA for the CDR3: TGCAGCGTTCGGCGGGACACTGAAGCTTTCTTT.

The sample holds many counts of this clonotype. The chain employs TRBV15 and TRBJ2-7; no clear D gene. Germline lookup yields CDR1 LNHNV and CDR2 YYDKDF (reference sequence). Trimming cost V 0 bases and J 6 bases, with 12 bases left between them. This CDR3 is 14 amino acids long. This CDR3 is CATSRDLLPPEQYF. Here the CDR3 DNA reads TGTGCCACCAGCAGAGATCTGCTCCCGCCCGAGCAGTACTTC.

The chain uses TRBV10-3 and TRBJ2-2; the D is unclear. Per the germline V gene, CDR1 is ENHRY and CDR2 is SYGVKD. V lost 7 bases and J lost 3, with 9 bases in between. The CDR3 runs 13 residues. The CDR3: CAIKGGDTGELFF. The CDR3 nucleotides are TGTGCCATCAAGGGCGGAGACACCGGGGAGCTGTTTTTT.

This chain uses TRBV19 with TRBJ1-1; D is possibly TRBD1 (6 bases). The germline V gene encodes CDR1 LNHDA and CDR2 SQIVND (reference sequence). This CDR3 contains 13 residues. V was cut by 5 bases and J by 7 bases, with 14 bases left in between. CDR3: CASSFLDSLEAFF. CDR3 DNA sequence: TGTGCCAGTAGTTTCCTGGACAGCCTTGAAGCTTTCTTT.

In this sample, this clonotype turned up a few times. The rearrangement links TRBV5-1 to TRBJ1-6; no firm D call. Germline V lookup: CDR1 SGHRS, CDR2 YFSETQ. The length of the CDR3 is 15 residues. Trimming took off 4 bases at V and 3 bases at J, with 11 bases between the two ends. CDR3 protein: CASSPRTSYNSPLHF. The CDR3 DNA sequence: TGCGCCAGCAGCCCGCGGACCAGCTATAATTCACCCCTCCACTTT.